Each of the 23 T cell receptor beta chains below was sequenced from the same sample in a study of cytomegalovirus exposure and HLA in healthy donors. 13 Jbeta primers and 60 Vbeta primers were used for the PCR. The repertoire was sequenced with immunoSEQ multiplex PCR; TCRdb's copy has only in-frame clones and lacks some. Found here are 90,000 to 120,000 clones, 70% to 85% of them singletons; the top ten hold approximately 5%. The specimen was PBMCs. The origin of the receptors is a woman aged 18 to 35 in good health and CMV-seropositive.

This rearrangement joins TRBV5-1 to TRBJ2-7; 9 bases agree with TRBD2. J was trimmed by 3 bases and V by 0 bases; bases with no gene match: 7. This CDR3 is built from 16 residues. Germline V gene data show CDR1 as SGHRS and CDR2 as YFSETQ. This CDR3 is CASSLVGGRAYYEQYF. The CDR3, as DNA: TGCGCCAGCAGCTTGGTCGGCGGGAGGGCCTACTACGAGCAGTACTTC.

CDR3: CASSFLGGNQPQHF. CDR3 nucleotide sequence: TGTGCCAGCAGCTTTCTGGGAGGCAATCAGCCCCAGCATTTT. The rearrangement joins TRBV7-2 to TRBJ1-5, with D hard to call. CDR1 SGHTA and CDR2 FQGNSA come from the germline V gene. Deletions cut 3 bases from V and 2 bases from J, with 8 bases between. The CDR3 has 14 amino acids.

CDR3 amino acids: CASSQLSYEQYF. Here the CDR3 DNA reads TGTGCCAGCAGCCAACTCTCCTACGAGCAGTACTTC. The V call is TRBV6-6, the J call TRBJ2-7, with no clear D. CDR1 is MNHNY and CDR2 is SVGAGI in the germline V gene (reference sequence). CDR3 length equals 12 residues. Trimming removed 6 bases at V and 0 bases at J, with 6 bases between.

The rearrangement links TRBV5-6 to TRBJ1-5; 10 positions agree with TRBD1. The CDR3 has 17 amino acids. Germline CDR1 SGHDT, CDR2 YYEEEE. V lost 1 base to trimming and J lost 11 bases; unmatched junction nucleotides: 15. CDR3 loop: CASSLLGDRGWPGAQHF. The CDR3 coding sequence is TGTGCCAGCAGCTTGTTGGGGGACAGGGGATGGCCGGGGGCCCAGCATTTT.

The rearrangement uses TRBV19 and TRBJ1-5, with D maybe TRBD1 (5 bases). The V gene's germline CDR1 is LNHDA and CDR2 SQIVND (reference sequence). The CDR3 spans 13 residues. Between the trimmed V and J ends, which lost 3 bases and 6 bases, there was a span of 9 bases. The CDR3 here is CASSINGGQPQHF. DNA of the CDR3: TGTGCCAGTAGTATTAACGGGGGTCAGCCCCAGCATTTT.

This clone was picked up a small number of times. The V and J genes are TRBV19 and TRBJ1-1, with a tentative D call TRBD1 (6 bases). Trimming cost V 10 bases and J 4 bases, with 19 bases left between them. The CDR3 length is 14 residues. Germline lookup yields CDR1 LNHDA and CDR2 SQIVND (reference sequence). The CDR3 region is CATATREGGTEAFF. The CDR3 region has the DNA TGTGCCACAGCCACTCGGGAGGGGGGCACTGAAGCTTTCTTT.

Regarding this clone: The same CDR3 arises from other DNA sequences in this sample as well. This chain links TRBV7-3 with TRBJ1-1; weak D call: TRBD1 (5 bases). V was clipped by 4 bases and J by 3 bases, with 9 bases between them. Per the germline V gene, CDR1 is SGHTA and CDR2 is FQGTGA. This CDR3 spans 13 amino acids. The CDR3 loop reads CASSWGGDTEAFF. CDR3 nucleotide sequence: TGTGCCAGCAGCTGGGGAGGGGACACTGAAGCTTTCTTT.

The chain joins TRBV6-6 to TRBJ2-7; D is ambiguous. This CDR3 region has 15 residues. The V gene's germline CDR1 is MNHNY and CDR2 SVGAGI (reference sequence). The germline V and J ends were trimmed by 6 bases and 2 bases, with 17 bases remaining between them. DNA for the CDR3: TGTGCCAGCAGCCCAGTCAGCGCCCTCCCCTACGAGCAGTACTTC. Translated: CASSPVSALPYEQYF.

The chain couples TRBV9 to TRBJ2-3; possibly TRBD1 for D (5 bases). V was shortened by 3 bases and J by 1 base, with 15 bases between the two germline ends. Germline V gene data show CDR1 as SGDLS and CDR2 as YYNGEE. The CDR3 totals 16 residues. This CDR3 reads CASSAPQAEGTDTQYF. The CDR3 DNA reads TGTGCCAGCAGCGCCCCACAGGCCGAGGGCACAGATACGCAGTATTTT.

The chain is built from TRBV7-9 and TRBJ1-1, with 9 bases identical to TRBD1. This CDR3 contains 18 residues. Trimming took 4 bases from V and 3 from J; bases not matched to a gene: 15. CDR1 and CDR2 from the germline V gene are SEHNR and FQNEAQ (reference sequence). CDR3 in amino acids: CASSSTKAQGAGYTEAFF. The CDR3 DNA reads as TGTGCCAGCAGCTCGACAAAAGCACAGGGGGCCGGGTACACTGAAGCTTTCTTT. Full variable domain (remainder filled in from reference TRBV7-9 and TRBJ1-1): DTGVSQNPRHKITKRGQNVTFRCDPISEHNRLYWYRQTLGQGPEFLTYFQNEAQLEKSRLLSDRFSAERPKGSFSTLEIQRTEQGDSAMYLCASSSTKAQGAGYTEAFFGQGTRLTVV.

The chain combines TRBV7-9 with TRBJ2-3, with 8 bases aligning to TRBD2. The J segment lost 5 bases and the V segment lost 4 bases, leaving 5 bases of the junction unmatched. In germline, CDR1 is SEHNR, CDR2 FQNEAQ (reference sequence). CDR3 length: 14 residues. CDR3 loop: CASSSERERDTQYF. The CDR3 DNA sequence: TGTGCCAGCAGCTCAGAGCGGGAGCGAGATACGCAGTATTTT.

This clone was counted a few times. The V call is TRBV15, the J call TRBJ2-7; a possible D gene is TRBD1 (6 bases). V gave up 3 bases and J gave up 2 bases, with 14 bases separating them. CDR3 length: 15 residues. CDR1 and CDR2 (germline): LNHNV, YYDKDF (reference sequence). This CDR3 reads CATSSRTALTYEQYF. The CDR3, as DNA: TGTGCCACCAGCAGTCGGACAGCGCTAACCTACGAGCAGTACTTC.

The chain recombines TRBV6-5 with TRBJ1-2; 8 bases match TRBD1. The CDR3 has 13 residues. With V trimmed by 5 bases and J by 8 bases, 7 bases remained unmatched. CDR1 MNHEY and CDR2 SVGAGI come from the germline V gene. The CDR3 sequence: CASSRTGLSGYTF. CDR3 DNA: TGTGCCAGCAGTCGGACAGGGCTGAGCGGCTACACCTTC.

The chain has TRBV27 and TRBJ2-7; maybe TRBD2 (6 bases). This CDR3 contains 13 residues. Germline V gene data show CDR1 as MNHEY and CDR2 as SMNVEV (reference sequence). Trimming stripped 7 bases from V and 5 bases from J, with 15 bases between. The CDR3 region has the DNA TGTGCCAGCACTGGTGCGGGGATACACGAGCAGTACTTC. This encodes CASTGAGIHEQYF.

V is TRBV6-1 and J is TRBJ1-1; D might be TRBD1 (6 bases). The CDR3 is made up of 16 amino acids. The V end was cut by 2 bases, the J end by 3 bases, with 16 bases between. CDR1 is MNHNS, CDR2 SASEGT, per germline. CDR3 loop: CASSEKGGRGDTEAFF. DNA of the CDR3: TGTGCCAGCAGTGAAAAAGGGGGTCGAGGCGACACTGAAGCTTTCTTT.

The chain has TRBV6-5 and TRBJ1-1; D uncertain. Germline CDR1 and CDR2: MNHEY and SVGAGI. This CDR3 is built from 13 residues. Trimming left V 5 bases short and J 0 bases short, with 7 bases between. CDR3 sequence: CASSLRVNTEAFF. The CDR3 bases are TGTGCCAGCAGTCTTCGGGTGAACACTGAAGCTTTCTTT.

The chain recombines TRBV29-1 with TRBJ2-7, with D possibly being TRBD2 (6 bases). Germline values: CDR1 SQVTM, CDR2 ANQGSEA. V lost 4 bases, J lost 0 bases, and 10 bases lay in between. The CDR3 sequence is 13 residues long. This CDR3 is CSVVGRFSYEQYF. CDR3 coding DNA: TGCAGCGTTGTTGGGAGGTTCTCCTACGAGCAGTACTTC.

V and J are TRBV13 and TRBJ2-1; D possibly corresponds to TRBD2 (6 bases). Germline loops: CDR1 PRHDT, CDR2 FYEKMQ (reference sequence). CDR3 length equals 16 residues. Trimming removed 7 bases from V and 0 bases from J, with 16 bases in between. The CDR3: CASMRLANSSYNEQFF. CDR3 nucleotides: TGTGCCAGCATGCGGCTAGCGAATAGCTCCTACAATGAGCAGTTCTTC.

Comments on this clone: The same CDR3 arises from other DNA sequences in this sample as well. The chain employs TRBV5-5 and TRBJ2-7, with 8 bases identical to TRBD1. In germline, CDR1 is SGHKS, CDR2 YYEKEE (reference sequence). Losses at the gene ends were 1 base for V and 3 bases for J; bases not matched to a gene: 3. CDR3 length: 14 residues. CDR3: CASSLTGQGYEQYF. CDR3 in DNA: TGTGCCAGCAGCTTGACCGGACAGGGCTACGAGCAGTACTTC.

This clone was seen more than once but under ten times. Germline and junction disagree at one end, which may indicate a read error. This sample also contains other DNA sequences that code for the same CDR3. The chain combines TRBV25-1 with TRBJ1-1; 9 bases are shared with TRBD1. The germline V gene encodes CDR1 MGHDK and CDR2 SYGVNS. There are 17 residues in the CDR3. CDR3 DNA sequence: TGTTCCAGCAGTAACCCGGGACAGGGCGATTTGAACACTGACGCTTTCTTT. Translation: CSSSNPGQGDLNTDAFF. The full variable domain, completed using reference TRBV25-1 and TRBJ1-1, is EADIYQTPRYLVIGTGKKITLECSQTMGHDKMYWYQQDPGMELHLIHYSYGVNSTEKGDLSSESTVSRIRTEHFPLTLESARPSHTSQYLCSSSNPGQGDLNTDAFFGQGTRLTVV.

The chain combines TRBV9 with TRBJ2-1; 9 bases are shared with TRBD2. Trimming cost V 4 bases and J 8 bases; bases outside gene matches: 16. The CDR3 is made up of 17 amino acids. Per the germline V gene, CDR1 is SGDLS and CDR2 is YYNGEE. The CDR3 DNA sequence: TGTGCCAGCAGCTCCCCCCGGGGGGCGGGAGGGACCTATGAGCAGTTCTTC. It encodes CASSSPRGAGGTYEQFF.

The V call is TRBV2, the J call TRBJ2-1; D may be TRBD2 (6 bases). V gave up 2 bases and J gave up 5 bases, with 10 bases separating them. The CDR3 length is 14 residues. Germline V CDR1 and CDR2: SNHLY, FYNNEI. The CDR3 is CASSEWRGNNEQFF. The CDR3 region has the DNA TGTGCCAGCAGTGAATGGAGGGGAAACAATGAGCAGTTCTTC.

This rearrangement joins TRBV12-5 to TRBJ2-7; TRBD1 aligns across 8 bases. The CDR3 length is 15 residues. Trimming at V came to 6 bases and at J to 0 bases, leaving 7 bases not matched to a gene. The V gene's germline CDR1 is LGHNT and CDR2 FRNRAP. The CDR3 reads CASGSHRGSSYEQYF. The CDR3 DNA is TGTGCTAGTGGGTCGCACAGGGGGTCCTCCTACGAGCAGTACTTC. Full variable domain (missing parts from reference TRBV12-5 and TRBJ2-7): DARVTQTPRHKVTEMGQEVTMRCQPILGHNTVFWYRQTMMQGLELLAYFRNRAPLDDSGMPKDRFSAEMPDATLATLKIQPSEPRDSAVYFCASGSHRGSSYEQYFGPGTRLTVT.